This TCR beta chain was obtained from a study of control samples from healthy donors and cancer patients. Sequencing was performed with immunoSEQ multiplex PCR; in TCRdb, only in-frame clones are kept and a portion is missing. The sample has fewer than 90,000 clones, 85% to 90% seen once. Trimming at V came to 7 bases and at J to 6 bases, leaving 5 bases not matched to a gene. The CDR3 runs 12 residues. The chain carries TRBV12-3 or TRBV12-4 and TRBJ1-2; 7 positions agree with TRBD1. Sequences were obtained from PBMCs. The TCR comes from a woman aged 55-75 years with head and neck cancer. The CDR3 DNA sequence: TGTGCCAGCACCCTGACAGGGCATGGCTACACCTTC. This encodes CASTLTGHGYTF.